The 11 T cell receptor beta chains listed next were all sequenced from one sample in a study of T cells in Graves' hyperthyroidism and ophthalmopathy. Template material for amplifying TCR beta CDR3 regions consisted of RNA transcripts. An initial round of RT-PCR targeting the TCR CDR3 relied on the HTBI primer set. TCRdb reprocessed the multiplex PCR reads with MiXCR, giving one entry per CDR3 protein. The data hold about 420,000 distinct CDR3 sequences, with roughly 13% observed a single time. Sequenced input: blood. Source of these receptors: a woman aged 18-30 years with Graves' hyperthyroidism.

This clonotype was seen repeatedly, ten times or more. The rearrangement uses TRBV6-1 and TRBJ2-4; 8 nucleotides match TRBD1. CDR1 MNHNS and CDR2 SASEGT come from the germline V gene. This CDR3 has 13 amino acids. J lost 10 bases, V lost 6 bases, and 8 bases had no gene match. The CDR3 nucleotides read TGTGCCAGCAGAACCGGGACAGGTGTTATTCAGTACTTC. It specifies CASRTGTGVIQYF.

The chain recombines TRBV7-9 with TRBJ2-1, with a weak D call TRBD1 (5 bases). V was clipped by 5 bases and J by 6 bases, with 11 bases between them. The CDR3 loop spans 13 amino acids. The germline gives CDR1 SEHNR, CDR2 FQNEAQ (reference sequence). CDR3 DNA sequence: TGTGCCAGCAGCCCCAGGGAACCCAATGAGCAGTTCTTC. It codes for CASSPREPNEQFF.

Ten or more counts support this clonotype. DNA for the CDR3: TGCAGTGCTAGATCTCCCCGCCCATACGAGCAGTACTTC. This codes for CSARSPRPYEQYF. The V call is TRBV20-1, the J call TRBJ2-7; D gene unclear. Between the trimmed V and J ends, which lost 2 bases and 4 bases, there was a span of 12 bases. Germline loops: CDR1 DFQATT, CDR2 SNEGSKA (reference sequence). The CDR3 is 13 amino acids.

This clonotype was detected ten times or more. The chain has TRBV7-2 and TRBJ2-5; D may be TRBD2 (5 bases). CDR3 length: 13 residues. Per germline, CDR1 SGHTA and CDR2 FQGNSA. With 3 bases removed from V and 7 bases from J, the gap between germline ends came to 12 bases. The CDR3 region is CASSLTGLGTQYF. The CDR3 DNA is TGTGCCAGCAGCTTGACGGGATTGGGGACCCAGTACTTC. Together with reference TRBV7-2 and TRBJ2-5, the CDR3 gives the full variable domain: GAGVSQSPSNKVTEKGKDVELRCDPISGHTALYWYRQSLGQGLEFLIYFQGNSAPDKSGLPSDRFSAERTGGSVSTLTIQRTQQEDSAVYLCASSLTGLGTQYFGPGTRLLVL.

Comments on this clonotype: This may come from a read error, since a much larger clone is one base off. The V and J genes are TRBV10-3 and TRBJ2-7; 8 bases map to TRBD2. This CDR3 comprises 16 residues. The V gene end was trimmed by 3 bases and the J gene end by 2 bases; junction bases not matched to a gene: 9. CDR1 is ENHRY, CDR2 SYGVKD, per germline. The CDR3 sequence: CAISDPGLVGTYEQYF. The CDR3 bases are TGTGCCATCAGTGACCCGGGACTAGTGGGGACCTACGAGCAGTACTTC.

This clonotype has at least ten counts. CDR3 amino acids: CSALPPETPSYEQYF. DNA of the CDR3: TGCAGTGCCCTACCCCCGGAGACGCCTTCCTACGAGCAGTACTTC. V gene TRBV20-1 combines with J gene TRBJ2-7; no firm D call. Trimming took off 6 bases at V and 1 base at J, with 19 bases between the two ends. Germline loops: CDR1 DFQATT, CDR2 SNEGSKA (reference sequence). The CDR3 contains 15 residues.

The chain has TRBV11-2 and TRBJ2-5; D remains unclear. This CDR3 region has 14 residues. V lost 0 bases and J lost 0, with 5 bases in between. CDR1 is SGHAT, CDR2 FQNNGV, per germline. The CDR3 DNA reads TGTGCCAGCAGCTTAGAACCGAACCAAGAGACCCAGTACTTC. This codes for CASSLEPNQETQYF.

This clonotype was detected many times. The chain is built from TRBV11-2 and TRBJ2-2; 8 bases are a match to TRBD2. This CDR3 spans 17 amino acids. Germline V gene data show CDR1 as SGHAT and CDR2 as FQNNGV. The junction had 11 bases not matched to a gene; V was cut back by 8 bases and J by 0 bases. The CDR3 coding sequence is TGTGCCAGCCGAGCGGGGGCCTGGGCCGCGAACACCGGGGAGCTGTTTTTT. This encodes CASRAGAWAANTGELFF.

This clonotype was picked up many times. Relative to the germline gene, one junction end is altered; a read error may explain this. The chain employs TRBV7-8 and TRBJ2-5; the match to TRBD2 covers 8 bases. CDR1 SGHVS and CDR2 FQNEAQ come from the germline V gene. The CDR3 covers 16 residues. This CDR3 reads CASSRRHTGGAETRYF. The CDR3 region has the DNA TGTGCCAGCAGTCGGAGACACACCGGGGGGGCAGAGACCCGGTACTTC.

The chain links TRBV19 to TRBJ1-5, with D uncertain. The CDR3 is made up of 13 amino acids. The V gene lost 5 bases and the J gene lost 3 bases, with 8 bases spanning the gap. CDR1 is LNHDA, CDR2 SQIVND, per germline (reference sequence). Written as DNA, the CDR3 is TGTGCCAGTAGTCCAACTCTCAATCAGCCCCAGCATTTT. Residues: CASSPTLNQPQHF.

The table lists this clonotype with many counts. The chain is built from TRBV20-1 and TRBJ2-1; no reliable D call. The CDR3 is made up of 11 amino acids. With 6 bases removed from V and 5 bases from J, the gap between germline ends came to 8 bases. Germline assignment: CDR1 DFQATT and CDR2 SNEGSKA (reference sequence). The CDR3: CSASPHNEQFF. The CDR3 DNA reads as TGCAGTGCCAGCCCTCACAATGAGCAGTTCTTC.